Listed below are T cell receptor beta chains from one sample, sequenced in a study of shared clonotypes between healthy human individuals. Sequencing was performed with immunoSEQ multiplex PCR; in TCRdb, only in-frame clones are kept and a portion is missing. The sample consists of hundreds of thousands of clones, 96% of them appearing once. Sequenced input: naive CD4+ T cells sorted from blood. These receptors originate from a woman aged 25 to 39 in good health. Each CDR3 is given with its conserved first and last residue. Each record gives: V gene, clone size, D gene, J gene, CDR3 DNA, CDR3 protein. D genes are given only for firm matches. Only part of the rows carry a size: once, few, many, or a class if the clone is expanded.

>TRBV29-1|NA|TRBD2|TRBJ2-7
TGCAGCGTTTCTCTTAGCGGGACCTACGAGCAGTACTTC
CSVSLSGTYEQYF
>TRBV27|once|NA|TRBJ1-5
TGTGCCAGCAGTTTATCGGTTCTTAGCAATCAGCCCCAGCATTTT
CASSLSVLSNQPQHF
>TRBV19|NA|NA|TRBJ1-3
TGTGCCAGTACCTCTTTCGTATCTGGAAACACCATATATTTT
CASTSFVSGNTIYF
>TRBV6-1|NA|TRBD2|TRBJ2-7
TGTGCCAGCAGAGAAACTAGCGGACTTTTCTCCTACGAGCAGTACTTC
CASRETSGLFSYEQYF
>TRBV27|NA|NA|TRBJ1-5
TGTGCCAGCAGTTCCCTAACTAGGGGATACAATCAGCCCCAGCATTTT
CASSSLTRGYNQPQHF
>TRBV19|NA|TRBD1|TRBJ1-5
TGTGCCAGTAGTTCCTGGGGAAACTCAGGGGGATCAACCTTTAGCAATCAGCCCCAGCATTTT
CASSSWGNSGGSTFSNQPQHF
>TRBV14|NA|TRBD1|TRBJ2-1
TGTGCCAGCAGCCAAGGGTGGGGGACAGGCTACAATGAGCAGTTCTTC
CASSQGWGTGYNEQFF
>TRBV27|NA|TRBD2|TRBJ2-7
TGTGCCAGCAGTTCCCCCTCGGGAGGCCCTACACTCTCCTACGAGCAGTACTTC
CASSSPSGGPTLSYEQYF
>TRBV28|NA|NA|TRBJ1-5
TGTGCCAGCAGTTATCCCCGATGGGACGGTTCATATAGCAATCAGCCCCAGCATTTT
CASSYPRWDGSYSNQPQHF
>TRBV6-5|NA|TRBD1|TRBJ1-2
TGTGCCAGCAGTCCAGGGACAGACCGCTATGGCTACACCTTC
CASSPGTDRYGYTF
>TRBV6-5|NA|NA|TRBJ2-3
TGTGCCAGCAGTTACTCGATTAAAGATACGCAGTATTTT
CASSYSIKDTQYF
>TRBV6-6|NA|NA|TRBJ2-7
TGTGCCAGCAGCCGATACCAGGGATCCTACGAGCAGTACTTC
CASSRYQGSYEQYF
>TRBV28|NA|TRBD1|TRBJ1-5
TGTGCCAGCAGTTTAACAGGGGCGGTCGGCAATCAGCCCCAGCATTTT
CASSLTGAVGNQPQHF
>TRBV28|NA|NA|TRBJ2-7
TGTGCCAGCAGTATTACAGGTGTCTACGAGCAGTACTTC
CASSITGVYEQYF
>TRBV12-5|NA|NA|TRBJ2-7
TGTGCTAGTGGTTTGGCCAATCGGAGGGATCTCCCCCGCGGGCAGTACTTC
CASGLANRRDLPRGQYF
>TRBV6-1|NA|TRBD2|TRBJ2-7
TGTGCCACATTAAGACTAGCGGGCCCTAACGAGCAGTACTTC
CATLRLAGPNEQYF
>TRBV7-7|NA|NA|TRBJ2-1
TGTGCCAGCAGCTTAGCAGGGGGTTCTGAGCAGTTCTTC
CASSLAGGSEQFF
>TRBV5-4|NA|NA|TRBJ2-3
TGTGCCAGCAGCCAAGAGGAAGATACGCAGTATTTT
CASSQEEDTQYF
>TRBV6-1|NA|TRBD1|TRBJ2-7
TGTGCCAGCGGGACAGTTTCGGAGCAGTACTTC
CASGTVSEQYF
>TRBV5-1|NA|TRBD2|TRBJ2-7
TGCGCCAGCTCTTCCAGCGGGAGCTCCTACGAGCAGTACTTC
CASSSSGSSYEQYF
>TRBV19|NA|TRBD1|TRBJ2-7
TGTGCCAGTAGTATAGCGACAGGGGTTTACGAGCAGTACTTC
CASSIATGVYEQYF
>TRBV5-1|NA|NA|TRBJ2-2
TGCGCCAGCAGCTTGGTACGGGGCGGCGGCACCGGGGAGCTGTTTTTT
CASSLVRGGGTGELFF
>TRBV11-1|NA|NA|TRBJ2-7
TGTGCCAGCAGCTTATCCGGGAGCTACGAGCAGTACTTC
CASSLSGSYEQYF
>TRBV4-2|NA|NA|TRBJ2-3
TGTGCCAGCAGCCCCAGATTTAGCACAGATACGCAGTATTTT
CASSPRFSTDTQYF
>TRBV6-1|NA|NA|TRBJ2-7
TGTGCCAGCAGTGCCGCACCCGGCCCCACGGGCCTCGAGCAGTACTTC
CASSAAPGPTGLEQYF
>TRBV4-1|NA|NA|TRBJ2-2
TGCGCCAGCAGCCAAATACTATTGACCGGGGAGCTGTTTTTT
CASSQILLTGELFF
>TRBV28|NA|NA|TRBJ2-7
TGTGCCAGCACTACCAAGGGGTACGAGCAGTACTTC
CASTTKGYEQYF
>TRBV15|NA|TRBD2|TRBJ2-1
TGTGCCACCAGCAGAGATCTCGGCGGGAGAGGAAGAGCCTATGAGCAGTTCTTC
CATSRDLGGRGRAYEQFF
>TRBV5-6|NA|NA|TRBJ1-4
TGTGCCAGCAGCTTGCGGGTCGCGGGCGGCAAACTGTTTTTT
CASSLRVAGGKLFF
>TRBV29-1|NA|TRBD1|TRBJ1-1
TGCAGCGTTGCCAGGGGGGACAACACTGAAGCTTTCTTT
CSVARGDNTEAFF
>TRBV5-4|NA|NA|TRBJ1-3
TGTGCCAGCAGCTCCCGGGGGGGTGCAATATATTTT
CASSSRGGAIYF
>TRBV5-1|NA|TRBD2|TRBJ2-1
TGCGCCAGCAGCTTTACCATACGGGAGGGTGAGCAGTTCTTC
CASSFTIREGEQFF
>TRBV27|NA|NA|TRBJ1-5
TGTGCCAGCAGTTTCTTGGGTCAGCCCCAGCATTTT
CASSFLGQPQHF
>TRBV5-4|few|TRBD2|TRBJ2-7
TGTGCCAGCAGCTTGGGTCTAGCGGGCGACGAGCAGTACTTC
CASSLGLAGDEQYF
>TRBV28|NA|TRBD2|TRBJ2-5
TGTGCCAGCAGTTTATTTGGCGGGAGGGGAGAGACCCAGTACTTC
CASSLFGGRGETQYF
>TRBV28|NA|NA|TRBJ1-1
TGTGCCAGCAGTCCCGGGACAATCAGTGAAGCTTTCTTT
CASSPGTISEAFF
>TRBV11-2|NA|NA|TRBJ2-7
TGTGCCAGCAGCTTACCACTAGTCACAAACGAGCAGTACTTC
CASSLPLVTNEQYF
>TRBV27|NA|NA|TRBJ2-3
TGTGCCAGCAGTGTACACGATACGCAGTATTTT
CASSVHDTQYF
>TRBV18|NA|TRBD1|TRBJ1-2
TGTGCCAGCTCCTGGGACAGTCTATCCACAGGGGATGGCTACACCTTC
CASSWDSLSTGDGYTF
>TRBV4-1|NA|TRBD2|TRBJ2-7
TGCGCCAGCAGCCACCCCAAAGGGACTAGCGGGAGACCAAGCTACGAGCAGTACTTC
CASSHPKGTSGRPSYEQYF
>TRBV11-2|NA|NA|TRBJ1-2
TGTGCCAGCAGTCCGACCCGGGACTATGGCTACACCTTC
CASSPTRDYGYTF
>TRBV6-8|NA|NA|TRBJ2-7
TGTGCCAGCCAACAGGGCGGGAACGAGCAGTACTTC
CASQQGGNEQYF
>TRBV5-1|NA|NA|TRBJ1-1
TGCGCCAGCAGCTTAGGGGGGCTTAACACTGAAGCTTTCTTT
CASSLGGLNTEAFF
>TRBV19|NA|TRBD2|TRBJ2-6
TGTGCCAGTAGTTCGACTAGCGGGAGCTCTGGGGCCAACGTCCTGACTTTC
CASSSTSGSSGANVLTF
>TRBV2|NA|NA|TRBJ1-5
TGTGCCAGCACTCAGGCCTCGAAACAGCCCCAGCATTTT
CASTQASKQPQHF
>TRBV28|NA|TRBD1|TRBJ1-5
TGTGCCAGCAGTCTTATGGGACAGGGGGTTTATCAGCCCCAGCATTTT
CASSLMGQGVYQPQHF
>TRBV10-3|NA|NA|TRBJ2-1
TGTGCCATCAGCGGGACCCTCAATGAGCAGTTCTTC
CAISGTLNEQFF
>TRBV30|NA|NA|TRBJ1-6
TGTGCCTGGAGTGCGATGATGGGGAATTCACCCCTCCACTTT
CAWSAMMGNSPLHF
>TRBV20-1|once|NA|TRBJ2-7
TGCAGTGCTAGAGTGGGCGAGCAGTACTTC
CSARVGEQYF
>TRBV5-1|once|TRBD1|TRBJ2-7
TGCGCCAGCCGGGCAGGGGGCCCCTACGAGCAGTACTTC
CASRAGGPYEQYF
>TRBV7-9|NA|TRBD1|TRBJ2-7
TGTGCCAGCAGCCGTCGGACAGGGTCCTCCTACGAGCAGTACTTC
CASSRRTGSSYEQYF
>TRBV7-9|NA|TRBD2|TRBJ2-2
TGTGCCAGCAGCTTGAGGCTAGCGGGCCAGGGCGGGGAGCTGTTTTTT
CASSLRLAGQGGELFF
>TRBV7-6|NA|NA|TRBJ2-1
TGTGCCAGCAGCGCGGGACGGAACAACAATGAGCAGTTCTTC
CASSAGRNNNEQFF
>TRBV18|NA|NA|TRBJ1-5
TGTGCCAGCTCACCCTCCGCCGGGGGTCATCAGCCCCAGCATTTT
CASSPSAGGHQPQHF
>TRBV30|NA|NA|TRBJ2-7
TGTGCCTGGAGTGCCTCTCGTACCGAGATCCGCTACGAGCAGTACTTC
CAWSASRTEIRYEQYF